This passage covers 29 T cell receptor beta chains from one sample sequenced in a study of cytomegalovirus exposure and HLA in healthy donors. PCR involved 60 Vbeta and 13 Jbeta primers. Clones were read by immunoSEQ multiplex PCR, and TCRdb kept only the in-frame ones, dropping some. The sample shows roughly 300,000 clones, 86% of them seen only once. The sequencing sample was made of PBMCs. The receptors originated from a middle-aged man in good health and CMV-seropositive.

The V call is TRBV28, the J call TRBJ1-4, with 8 bases aligning to TRBD1. Germline V gene data show CDR1 as MDHEN and CDR2 as SYDVKM. With V trimmed by 0 bases and J by 6 bases, 3 bases remained unmatched. The CDR3 sequence is 15 residues long. The CDR3 DNA reads TGTGCCAGCAGTTTATGGGCGACAGGGGATGAAAAACTGTTTTTT. Encoded protein: CASSLWATGDEKLFF.

The chain's CDR3 is CASNRGGGNQPQHF. The CDR3 coding sequence is TGTGCCAGTAACAGGGGAGGCGGCAATCAGCCCCAGCATTTT. The chain is built from TRBV28 and TRBJ1-5; 7 bases line up with TRBD1. CDR3 length: 14 residues. Germline-derived CDR1 and CDR2 are MDHEN and SYDVKM. V shed 9 bases and J 2 bases; nucleotides not matched to a gene: 7. Full variable domain (remainder filled in from reference TRBV28 and TRBJ1-5): DVKVTQSSRYLVKRTGEKVFLECVQDMDHENMFWYRQDPGLGLRLIYFSYDVKMKEKGDIPEGYSVSREKKERFSLILESASTNQTSMYLCASNRGGGNQPQHFGDGTRLSIL.

This chain joins TRBV28 and TRBJ2-7, with TRBD1 matching 9 bases. The CDR3 covers 15 residues. Germline loops: CDR1 MDHEN, CDR2 SYDVKM. Trimming took 2 bases from V and 5 from J; bases not matched to a gene: 7. CDR3 region: CASSLHGTGYNEQYF. The CDR3 bases are TGTGCCAGCAGTTTACATGGGACAGGGTATAACGAGCAGTACTTC. Drawing the rest from reference TRBV28 and TRBJ2-7, the complete variable domain is DVKVTQSSRYLVKRTGEKVFLECVQDMDHENMFWYRQDPGLGLRLIYFSYDVKMKEKGDIPEGYSVSREKKERFSLILESASTNQTSMYLCASSLHGTGYNEQYFGPGTRLTVT.

This clone was picked up a small number of times. This chain uses TRBV6-6 with TRBJ2-7; D unclear. The CDR3 covers 14 residues. Germline values: CDR1 MNHNY, CDR2 SVGAGI (reference sequence). Trimming removed 2 bases from V and 2 bases from J, with 10 bases in between. CDR3 nucleotides: TGTGCCAGCAGTTACGCGGATCCCACCTACGAGCAGTACTTC. Protein product: CASSYADPTYEQYF.

The chain links TRBV9 to TRBJ1-1; TRBD1 agrees at 8 bases. V trimming: 3 bases; J trimming: 3 bases; junction bases outside the gene matches: 1. This CDR3 region has 13 residues. Germline V gene data show CDR1 as SGDLS and CDR2 as YYNGEE. The CDR3 protein is CASSAQGDTEAFF. CDR3 DNA sequence: TGTGCCAGCAGCGCACAGGGGGACACTGAAGCTTTCTTT. The full variable domain, completed using reference TRBV9 and TRBJ1-1, is DSGVTQTPKHLITATGQRVTLRCSPRSGDLSVYWYQQSLDQGLQFLIQYYNGEERAKGNILERFSAQQFPDLHSELNLSSLELGDSALYFCASSAQGDTEAFFGQGTRLTVV.

This clone was counted a few times. V usage is TRBV7-3 and J usage is TRBJ2-3; 7 nucleotides align to TRBD1. This CDR3 comprises 13 residues. The V and J ends lost 1 base and 5 bases, in that order; junction bases with no gene match: 0. CDR1 and CDR2 (germline): SGHTA, FQGTGA. CDR3 coding DNA: TGTGCCAGCAGCTTAAACAGGGGAGATACGCAGTATTTT. Its protein is CASSLNRGDTQYF. The whole variable domain, filled in from reference TRBV7-3 and TRBJ2-3, reads GAGVSQTPSNKVTEKGKYVELRCDPISGHTALYWYRQSLGQGPEFLIYFQGTGAADDSGLPNDRFFAVRPEGSVSTLKIQRTERGDSAVYLCASSLNRGDTQYFGPGTRLTVL.

This chain connects TRBV20-1 to TRBJ1-1, with 7 bases matching TRBD1. Germline V lookup: CDR1 DFQATT, CDR2 SNEGSKA (reference sequence). The CDR3 extends over 11 amino acids. Here the CDR3 reads CRTGWSTEAFF. As DNA, the CDR3 is TGCAGGACAGGGTGGAGTACTGAAGCTTTCTTT.

V gene TRBV18 combines with J gene TRBJ2-2; 9 bases fit TRBD2. Germline trimming cut 2 bases from V and 1 base from J; bases unmatched to any gene: 5. Germline-derived CDR1 and CDR2 are KGHSH and LQKENI. This CDR3 spans 17 amino acids. The CDR3 sequence: CASSPMGLAGNTGELFF. CDR3 bases: TGTGCCAGCTCACCAATGGGACTAGCTGGGAACACCGGGGAGCTGTTTTTT. The whole variable domain, filled in from reference TRBV18 and TRBJ2-2, reads NAGVMQNPRHLVRRRGQEARLRCSPMKGHSHVYWYRQLPEEGLKFMVYLQKENIIDESGMPKERFSAEFPKEGPSILRIQQVVRGDSAAYFCASSPMGLAGNTGELFFGEGSRLTVL.

This chain connects TRBV29-1 to TRBJ2-7; D gene uncertain. Trimming cost V 0 bases and J 3 bases, with 6 bases left between them. This CDR3 is 12 amino acids long. Germline V gene sequence: CDR1 SQVTM, CDR2 ANQGSEA. The CDR3 loop reads CSVEDRVYEQYF. The CDR3 DNA sequence: TGCAGCGTTGAAGATCGTGTCTACGAGCAGTACTTC.

The V call is TRBV28, the J call TRBJ2-7; 12 bases are a match to TRBD1. The CDR3 extends over 16 amino acids. Germline loops: CDR1 MDHEN, CDR2 SYDVKM. The J segment lost 5 bases and the V segment lost 5 bases, leaving 10 bases of the junction unmatched. The CDR3 sequence is CASSPLGTGGSNEQYF. The CDR3 nucleotides are TGTGCCAGCAGTCCCCTCGGGACAGGGGGCTCGAACGAGCAGTACTTC.

V and J are TRBV4-1 and TRBJ2-3, with 9 bases lining up with TRBD2. Germline V gene sequence: CDR1 MGHRA, CDR2 YSYEKL. CDR3 length: 16 residues. V shed 2 bases and J 3 bases; nucleotides not matched to a gene: 6. CDR3 region: CASSQFSSGMTDTQYF. Here the CDR3 DNA reads TGCGCCAGCAGCCAATTTTCTAGCGGGATGACAGATACGCAGTATTTT.

V is TRBV19 and J is TRBJ2-1; TRBD2 aligns across 7 bases. CDR1 is LNHDA, CDR2 SQIVND, per germline (reference sequence). V was pared by 3 bases and J by 5 bases, with 10 bases of the junction left unmatched. The CDR3 has 16 amino acids. CDR3 protein: CASSIWLADSNNEQFF. CDR3 in DNA: TGTGCCAGTAGTATTTGGCTAGCGGATTCCAACAATGAGCAGTTCTTC.

V gene TRBV18 combines with J gene TRBJ2-7; TRBD1 aligns across 10 bases. This CDR3 has 14 amino acids. Germline V lookup: CDR1 KGHSH, CDR2 LQKENI. The J segment lost 5 bases and the V segment lost 8 bases, leaving 9 bases of the junction unmatched. CDR3 residues: CASLHSGTGDEQYF. CDR3 nucleotide sequence: TGTGCCAGCCTCCACTCCGGGACAGGGGACGAGCAGTACTTC.

This chain's CDR3 is CASSEGGGLNEQFF. The CDR3 DNA follows: TGTGCCAGCAGCGAGGGGGGGGGACTAAATGAGCAGTTCTTC. The rearrangement uses TRBV6-5 and TRBJ2-1; possible D gene TRBD2, 7 bases. The germline V and J ends were trimmed by 6 bases and 7 bases, with 16 bases remaining between them. In germline, CDR1 is MNHEY, CDR2 SVGAGI. CDR3 length equals 14 residues.

This clone has only a few counts. CDR3 nucleotides: TGTGCCAGCAGTTACGCGGGACCGCCCTACGAGCAGTACTTC. It yields the protein CASSYAGPPYEQYF. This chain uses TRBV6-5 with TRBJ2-7; D is perhaps TRBD2 (6 bases). V lost 2 bases and J lost 2, with 10 bases in between. This CDR3 comprises 14 residues. Germline V gene sequence: CDR1 MNHEY, CDR2 SVGAGI.

There are a few counts of this clone. The chain joins TRBV4-3 to TRBJ1-1; D not resolved. Per the germline V gene, CDR1 is LGHNA and CDR2 is YSLEER. The CDR3 has 16 amino acids. Between the trimmed V and J ends, which lost 0 bases and 5 bases, there was a span of 16 bases. This CDR3 reads CASSQDHGPRGTEAFF. Written as DNA, the CDR3 is TGCGCCAGCAGCCAAGATCACGGGCCACGGGGTACTGAAGCTTTCTTT.

The gene calls are TRBV4-2 and TRBJ1-3; D call uncertain. V lost 2 bases, J lost 1 base, and 9 bases lay in between. Germline loops: CDR1 LGHNA, CDR2 YNFKEQ. CDR3 length: 15 residues. The CDR3 is CASSQPSPSGNTIYF. DNA of the CDR3: TGTGCCAGCAGCCAACCCTCTCCGTCTGGAAACACCATATATTTT.

The chain carries TRBV6-5 and TRBJ1-1; D might be TRBD1 (6 bases). V gave up 2 bases and J gave up 4 bases, with 11 bases separating them. Germline V CDR1 and CDR2: MNHEY, SVGAGI. CDR3 length: 14 amino acids. The DNA for the CDR3 is TGTGCCAGCAGTTACGCACAGGGTGGCACTGAAGCTTTCTTT. Encoded protein: CASSYAQGGTEAFF.

V usage is TRBV28 and J usage is TRBJ1-5; TRBD1 matches 10 bases. The CDR3 has 15 residues. Germline CDR1 reads MDHEN; CDR2 reads SYDVKM. J lost 4 bases, V lost 5 bases, and 5 bases had no gene match. CDR3 bases: TGTGCCAGCAGTCTTAGGGGACAGGGGAATCAGCCCCAGCATTTT. Translating it yields CASSLRGQGNQPQHF.

The chain has TRBV28 and TRBJ1-5, with D uncertain. The CDR3 consists of 15 residues. Per germline, CDR1 MDHEN and CDR2 SYDVKM. With 10 bases removed from V and 0 bases from J, the gap between germline ends came to 16 bases. The chain's CDR3 is CATSDGNYSNQPQHF. The DNA of the CDR3 is TGTGCCACCTCGGACGGGAATTATAGCAATCAGCCCCAGCATTTT.

The chain is built from TRBV7-9 and TRBJ1-4, with 7 bases matching TRBD1. Germline V CDR1 and CDR2: SEHNR, FQNEAQ (reference sequence). The CDR3 length is 16 residues. J lost 0 bases, V lost 4 bases, and 5 bases had no gene match. CDR3 in amino acids: CASSYHTGATNEKLFF. DNA of the CDR3: TGTGCCAGCAGCTACCACACAGGGGCAACTAATGAAAAACTGTTTTTT.

The chain employs TRBV5-4 and TRBJ2-7, with 9 nucleotides matching TRBD2. CDR1 is SGHNT and CDR2 is YYREEE in the germline V gene (reference sequence). The trim removed 5 bases at V and 3 bases at J, leaving 3 bases unmatched. This CDR3 has 13 residues. CDR3 bases: TGTGCCAGCAGTCTGACTAGCGGCTACGAGCAGTACTTC. Residues: CASSLTSGYEQYF.

V gene TRBV6-1 combines with J gene TRBJ2-1, with 9 bases that match TRBD1. The V gene end was trimmed by 8 bases and the J gene end by 1 base; junction bases not matched to a gene: 6. The V gene's germline CDR1 is MNHNS and CDR2 SASEGT. The CDR3 totals 15 residues. The CDR3 coding sequence is TGTGCCAGCGCCTTTGGACAGGGGTCCTACAATGAGCAGTTCTTC. It is translated as CASAFGQGSYNEQFF.

The chain has TRBV27 and TRBJ1-1, with D uncertain. V shed 4 bases and J shed 3 bases, with 15 bases lying between them. In germline, CDR1 is MNHEY, CDR2 SMNVEV (reference sequence). The CDR3 runs 15 residues. CDR3 in amino acids: CASSSLPGIYTEAFF. Here the CDR3 DNA reads TGTGCCAGCAGTTCCCTGCCGGGGATCTACACTGAAGCTTTCTTT.

The chain recombines TRBV6-1 with TRBJ1-5; 12 bases line up with TRBD1. Unmatched junction bases numbered 8, after V lost 6 bases and J lost 8 bases. The germline V gene encodes CDR1 MNHNS and CDR2 SASEGT. CDR3 size: 15 residues. The CDR3 bases are TGTGCCAGCAGGACCGGGACAGGGGGCGTAAAGCCCCAGCATTTT. Translation: CASRTGTGGVKPQHF.

The chain has TRBV7-2 and TRBJ2-7; TRBD2 matches at 11 bases. The CDR3 runs to 15 residues. After removal of 2 bases from V and 5 bases from J, the junction contained 5 bases not matched to a gene. Looked up from germline, CDR1 is SGHTA and CDR2 is FQGNSA. The CDR3 DNA follows: TGTGCCAGCAGCTTACTCGGACTAGCGGGCCACGAGCAGTACTTC. As protein: CASSLLGLAGHEQYF.

The rearrangement uses TRBV6-1 and TRBJ2-3, with 7 bases fitting TRBD1. The germline gives CDR1 MNHNS, CDR2 SASEGT. With V trimmed by 6 bases and J by 7 bases, 10 bases remained unmatched. CDR3 size: 14 residues. The CDR3 sequence is CASRVPTGRHTQYF. The CDR3 bases are TGTGCCAGCAGAGTACCGACAGGGCGCCATACGCAGTATTTT.

The chain has TRBV7-2 and TRBJ2-1, with TRBD2 matching over 9 bases. CDR1 is SGHTA, CDR2 FQGNSA, per germline. CDR3 length: 14 residues. Trimming cost V 8 bases and J 8 bases; bases outside gene matches: 10. Written as DNA, the CDR3 is TGTGCCAGCCGGTCTGCGGGGGGGCTTGATGAGCAGTTCTTC. It specifies CASRSAGGLDEQFF. The variable domain in full, completed from reference TRBV7-2 and TRBJ2-1, reads GAGVSQSPSNKVTEKGKDVELRCDPISGHTALYWYRQSLGQGLEFLIYFQGNSAPDKSGLPSDRFSAERTGGSVSTLTIQRTQQEDSAVYLCASRSAGGLDEQFFGPGTRLTVL.

This clone was observed once. The chain is built from TRBV19 and TRBJ2-2; 11 bases align to TRBD2. Germline-derived CDR1 and CDR2 are LNHDA and SQIVND (reference sequence). This CDR3 is built from 14 residues. Trimming removed 9 bases from V and 6 bases from J; junction bases left unmatched: 6. CDR3 sequence: CASTSGSGSGELFF. The CDR3 DNA sequence: TGTGCCAGCACTAGCGGGAGTGGGTCCGGGGAGCTGTTTTTT.